This T cell receptor beta chain was identified during a study of graft-versus-host responses after intestinal transplantation. The wider study: Transplants given to recipients were multivisceral, liver-intestinal, or isolated intestinal. Anti-thymocyte globulin induction, then tacrolimus and steroids for around 3 years, went to all recipients.

Study-wide points: The recipient marrow held GvH clones, and some of them showed up first in ileum or blood.

Repertoires were generated with immunoSEQ multiplex PCR, while TCRdb's copy carries only in-frame clones and drops some. The sample has about 80,000 clones, 92% seen once. This clone has a single count. Antigen unknown. Germline assignment: CDR1 MNHEY and CDR2 SVGAGI. The CDR3 is 13 amino acids. The V gene lost 2 bases and the J gene lost 2 bases, with 6 bases spanning the gap. The source of this sequence is a human patient who received an intestinal transplant, so some T cells may come from the graft donor. The V call is TRBV6-5, the J call TRBJ2-5; D is uncertain. Sequencing was performed on PBMCs, taken 98 days after intestinal transplantation. The CDR3 DNA sequence: TGTGCCAGCAGTTACGCGACTCAAGAGACCCAGTACTTC. It is translated as CASSYATQETQYF.